Listed below are T cell receptor beta chains from one sample, sequenced in a study of shared clonotypes between healthy human individuals. Produced via immunoSEQ multiplex PCR; TCRdb's table is partial and in-frame only. The sample has about 2 million clones; approximately 94% are singletons. The sequencing sample was made of naive CD8+ T cells sorted from blood. Every receptor here comes from a man aged 18 to 29 in good health. The CDR3 runs from the conserved cysteine through the conserved F or W. A D gene is named only where the DNA matches it firmly. The size field is filled for only some rows; it gives once, few, many or a size class.

abundance: few; j_gene: TRBJ1-2; d_gene: -; len: 15; v_gene: TRBV18; CDR3nt: TGTGCCAGCTTCGAGGGGCCGGGGATCGGGTATGGCTACACCTTC; CDR3aa: CASFEGPGIGYGYTF
abundance: -; j_gene: TRBJ2-7; d_gene: TRBD2; len: 13; v_gene: TRBV4-1; CDR3nt: TGCGCCAGCAGCCAAGCGGGGGGGGCCGAGCAGTACTTC; CDR3aa: CASSQAGGAEQYF
abundance: -; j_gene: TRBJ2-1; d_gene: -; len: 12; v_gene: TRBV30; CDR3nt: TGTGCCTCGATGGGCGTTTGGAATGAGCAGTTCTTC; CDR3aa: CASMGVWNEQFF
abundance: -; j_gene: TRBJ2-1; d_gene: TRBD2; len: 14; v_gene: TRBV28; CDR3nt: TGTGCCAGCAGTTTACCACCTAGCGGAAATGAGCAGTTCTTC; CDR3aa: CASSLPPSGNEQFF
abundance: -; j_gene: TRBJ2-1; d_gene: TRBD2; len: 15; v_gene: TRBV11-2; CDR3nt: TGTGCCAGCAGCCCGACTAGCGGGCCGTACAATGAGCAGTTCTTC; CDR3aa: CASSPTSGPYNEQFF
abundance: once; j_gene: TRBJ1-1; d_gene: -; len: 11; v_gene: TRBV6-5; CDR3nt: TGTGCCAGCAGTTACGCAGGGGAAGCTTTCTTT; CDR3aa: CASSYAGEAFF
abundance: once; j_gene: TRBJ2-1; d_gene: TRBD2; len: 15; v_gene: TRBV9; CDR3nt: TGTGCCAGCAGCGACGGGGGACTAGCAGTGGATGAGCAGTTCTTC; CDR3aa: CASSDGGLAVDEQFF
abundance: -; j_gene: TRBJ2-1; d_gene: -; len: 14; v_gene: TRBV6-5; CDR3nt: TGTGCCAGCAGTTACTCGACGGGGGGCGGTGAGCAGTTCTTC; CDR3aa: CASSYSTGGGEQFF
abundance: once; j_gene: TRBJ2-1; d_gene: -; len: 15; v_gene: TRBV5-4; CDR3nt: TGTGCCAGCAGCTCAAGCGGCAGCTCCTACAATGAGCAGTTCTTC; CDR3aa: CASSSSGSSYNEQFF
abundance: -; j_gene: TRBJ2-7; d_gene: -; len: 15; v_gene: TRBV10-3; CDR3nt: TGTGCCATCAGCCCCTACGGTGCCGCGATCTACGAGCAGTACTTC; CDR3aa: CAISPYGAAIYEQYF
abundance: -; j_gene: TRBJ1-5; d_gene: TRBD1; len: 14; v_gene: TRBV10-3; CDR3nt: TGTGCCATCAGTGATAGAACAGGGGAACAGCCCCAGCATTTT; CDR3aa: CAISDRTGEQPQHF
abundance: -; j_gene: TRBJ2-5; d_gene: TRBD2; len: 14; v_gene: TRBV7-9; CDR3nt: TGTGCCAGCAGCTCGAGCGGGAGTCTCGAGACCCAGTACTTC; CDR3aa: CASSSSGSLETQYF
abundance: -; j_gene: TRBJ2-7; d_gene: -; len: 11; v_gene: TRBV20-1; CDR3nt: TGCAGTGCTAGACAAGACTACGAGCAGTACTTC; CDR3aa: CSARQDYEQYF
abundance: once; j_gene: TRBJ1-5; d_gene: TRBD1; len: 15; v_gene: TRBV4-1; CDR3nt: TGCGCCAGCAGCCAAGAAGGACAGGGGGGTCAGCCCCAGCATTTT; CDR3aa: CASSQEGQGGQPQHF
abundance: -; j_gene: TRBJ2-1; d_gene: -; len: 15; v_gene: TRBV10-2; CDR3nt: TGCGCCAGCAGTGAAGGGACACACATTTACAATGAGCAGTTCTTC; CDR3aa: CASSEGTHIYNEQFF
abundance: once; j_gene: TRBJ2-1; d_gene: TRBD2; len: 15; v_gene: TRBV5-6; CDR3nt: TGTGCCAGCAGCTTTGGACTAGCGGGCTTGGGTGAGCAGTTCTTC; CDR3aa: CASSFGLAGLGEQFF
abundance: -; j_gene: TRBJ2-1; d_gene: -; len: 15; v_gene: TRBV6-5; CDR3nt: TGTGCCAGCAGTTCCCCTAGGGCCAGTTACAATGAGCAGTTCTTC; CDR3aa: CASSSPRASYNEQFF
abundance: once; j_gene: TRBJ2-2; d_gene: -; len: 17; v_gene: TRBV7-6; CDR3nt: TGTGCCAGCAGCTTATTCGGTGGCAGCCGGTACACCGGGGAGCTGTTTTTT; CDR3aa: CASSLFGGSRYTGELFF
abundance: -; j_gene: TRBJ2-3; d_gene: -; len: 13; v_gene: TRBV7-9; CDR3nt: TGTGCCAGCAGCCCTCCTAGCACAGATACGCAGTATTTT; CDR3aa: CASSPPSTDTQYF
abundance: once; j_gene: TRBJ2-1; d_gene: -; len: 15; v_gene: TRBV11-1; CDR3nt: TGTGCCAGCAGCCCGAACGGCGCCGACTACAATGAGCAGTTCTTC; CDR3aa: CASSPNGADYNEQFF
abundance: -; j_gene: TRBJ2-1; d_gene: -; len: 14; v_gene: TRBV5-4; CDR3nt: TGTGCCAGCAGCTTGGTCGCGGATTACAATGAGCAGTTCTTC; CDR3aa: CASSLVADYNEQFF
abundance: -; j_gene: TRBJ1-1; d_gene: -; len: 10; v_gene: TRBV6-5; CDR3nt: TGTGCCAGCTATAACAGAGAAGCTTTCTTT; CDR3aa: CASYNREAFF
abundance: -; j_gene: TRBJ2-5; d_gene: TRBD1; len: 15; v_gene: TRBV9; CDR3nt: TGTGCCAGCACGGCGGGGACAGGGTCCAAAGAGACCCAGTACTTC; CDR3aa: CASTAGTGSKETQYF
abundance: -; j_gene: TRBJ1-3; d_gene: -; len: 14; v_gene: TRBV6-5; CDR3nt: TGTGCCAGCAGTTACGCGACATCTGGAAACACCATATATTTT; CDR3aa: CASSYATSGNTIYF
abundance: -; j_gene: TRBJ2-6; d_gene: -; len: 15; v_gene: TRBV30; CDR3nt: TGTGCCTGGAGTGTATCTGCCTCCGGGGCCAACGTCCTGACTTTC; CDR3aa: CAWSVSASGANVLTF
abundance: -; j_gene: TRBJ2-1; d_gene: TRBD1; len: 16; v_gene: TRBV6-6; CDR3nt: TGTGCCAGCTCCCCCCCCGACAGGGACTCCTACAATGAGCAGTTCTTC; CDR3aa: CASSPPDRDSYNEQFF
abundance: -; j_gene: TRBJ1-1; d_gene: -; len: 13; v_gene: TRBV5-1; CDR3nt: TGCGCCAGCAGCCCCCGGTCAGACACTGAAGCTTTCTTT; CDR3aa: CASSPRSDTEAFF
abundance: -; j_gene: TRBJ1-1; d_gene: -; len: 15; v_gene: TRBV5-6; CDR3nt: TGTGCCAGCAGCTTGGCCGGACTCTGGGACACTGAAGCTTTCTTT; CDR3aa: CASSLAGLWDTEAFF
abundance: -; j_gene: TRBJ2-3; d_gene: -; len: 15; v_gene: TRBV4-3; CDR3nt: TGCGCCAGCAGCCAAGATGGGCAAGACACAGATACGCAGTATTTT; CDR3aa: CASSQDGQDTDTQYF
abundance: -; j_gene: TRBJ2-1; d_gene: TRBD2; len: 15; v_gene: TRBV10-3; CDR3nt: TGTGCCATCAGTGAGGGACTAGCGGGGGTCAATGAGCAGTTCTTC; CDR3aa: CAISEGLAGVNEQFF
abundance: -; j_gene: TRBJ1-1; d_gene: -; len: 15; v_gene: TRBV6-1; CDR3nt: TGTGCCAGCAGTGAAGAACAGGGAGTGAACACTGAAGCTTTCTTT; CDR3aa: CASSEEQGVNTEAFF
abundance: -; j_gene: TRBJ2-7; d_gene: TRBD2; len: 20; v_gene: TRBV15; CDR3nt: TGTGCCACCAGCAGAGATCTAATGGTAGGGACTAGCGGGAGTACTGACGAGCAGTACTTC; CDR3aa: CATSRDLMVGTSGSTDEQYF
abundance: -; j_gene: TRBJ2-1; d_gene: TRBD2; len: 18; v_gene: TRBV7-2; CDR3nt: TGTGCCAGCAGCTTAGAGGGTTGGGGACTAGCGGCTGACAATGAGCAGTTCTTC; CDR3aa: CASSLEGWGLAADNEQFF
abundance: -; j_gene: TRBJ1-2; d_gene: -; len: 15; v_gene: TRBV7-9; CDR3nt: TGTGCCAGCAGCTTCCGGACAGCGGCAAACTATGGCTACACCTTC; CDR3aa: CASSFRTAANYGYTF
abundance: -; j_gene: TRBJ1-6; d_gene: -; len: 12; v_gene: TRBV19; CDR3nt: TGTGCCACCAAAATGGGGGGTTCACCCCTCCACTTT; CDR3aa: CATKMGGSPLHF
abundance: -; j_gene: TRBJ2-7; d_gene: -; len: 13; v_gene: TRBV6-5; CDR3nt: TGTGCCAGCAGTTACTCGGCTGGCTACGAGCAGTACTTC; CDR3aa: CASSYSAGYEQYF
abundance: -; j_gene: TRBJ2-5; d_gene: TRBD2; len: 16; v_gene: TRBV2; CDR3nt: TGTGCCAGCAGTGTTAGGACTAGCGGGGACCAAGAGACCCAGTACTTC; CDR3aa: CASSVRTSGDQETQYF
abundance: -; j_gene: TRBJ2-5; d_gene: TRBD2; len: 14; v_gene: TRBV25-1; CDR3nt: TGTGCCAGCAGTGGCTGGGCGGGAGAAGAGACCCAGTACTTC; CDR3aa: CASSGWAGEETQYF
abundance: -; j_gene: TRBJ2-7; d_gene: -; len: 13; v_gene: TRBV6-1; CDR3nt: TGTGCCAGCAGTGGGGGGACCGTCTACGAGCAGTACTTC; CDR3aa: CASSGGTVYEQYF
abundance: -; j_gene: TRBJ1-1; d_gene: TRBD1; len: 13; v_gene: TRBV11-3; CDR3nt: TGTGCCAGCAGCACCTGGGACAGGCGCAAAGCTTTCTTT; CDR3aa: CASSTWDRRKAFF